This T cell receptor beta chain was identified in a study of T cell responses to AZD1222 COVID-19 vaccine. Study information: Second-dose intervals of approximately 4 or approximately 12 weeks were pooled. Study outcomes and limitations: The donor group comprised mostly white British people and more females; the analysis possibly underestimated clonal diversity.

TCRdb's table, derived via immunoSEQ multiplex PCR, lists solely in-frame clones and lacks some. The sample has about 130,000 clones; 89% are singletons. Note on this clone: As yet, its antigen is unknown. This specimen includes other DNA sequences encoding the same CDR3.

Germline V gene sequence: CDR1 SEHNR, CDR2 FQNEAQ (reference sequence). This CDR3 comprises 18 residues. Trimming pared 1 base from V and 0 bases from J, leaving 13 bases between. The V gene is TRBV7-9, the J gene TRBJ2-6; unclear D gene. This specimen consisted of peripheral blood, obtained on day 0 of AZD1222 vaccination. This receptor was identified in an adult in good health. This CDR3 is CASSLGLDRHSGANVLTF. CDR3 nucleotides: TGTGCCAGCAGCTTAGGACTGGACCGACACTCTGGGGCCAACGTCCTGACTTTC.